Given below is one TCR beta chain in context. Its cognate antigen is unknown. The entry originates in a study of blood T cells in healthy people across ages. Trimming removed 3 bases from V and 4 bases from J; junction bases left unmatched: 9. The CDR3 runs 16 residues. For the second PCR, which ran for roughly 6 to 11 cycles, a sample-barcoded 5' primer and a J-beta primer mix were used. One entry per CDR3 protein, called by TCRdb with MiXCR from the 5' RACE reads. The data contain some 1.5 million distinct CDR3 sequences, approximately 28% of them singletons. Study observations and caveats: Underestimates were what the diversity estimates from one million T cells were considered to be. Older individuals had lower TCR beta diversity per million T cells (the decline was roughly linear). Both naive CD4+ cell counts and diversity were greater in long-lived donors than in aged donors.

J is TRBJ2-3 and V is TRBV12-3 or TRBV12-4; 8 bases map to TRBD2. This receptor was obtained from a woman under 40 in good health. Specimen: blood. The CDR3 sequence: CASSLGLGVSADTQYF. Here the CDR3 DNA reads TGTGCCAGCAGTTTGGGACTAGGAGTGAGCGCAGATACGCAGTATTTT.